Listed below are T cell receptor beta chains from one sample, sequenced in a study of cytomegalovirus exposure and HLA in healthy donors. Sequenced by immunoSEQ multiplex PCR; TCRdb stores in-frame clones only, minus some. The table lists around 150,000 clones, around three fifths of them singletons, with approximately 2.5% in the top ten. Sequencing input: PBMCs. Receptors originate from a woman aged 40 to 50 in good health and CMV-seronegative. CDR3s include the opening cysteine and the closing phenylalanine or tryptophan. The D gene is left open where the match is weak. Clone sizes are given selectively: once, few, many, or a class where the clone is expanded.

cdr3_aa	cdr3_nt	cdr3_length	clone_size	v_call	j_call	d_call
CASRRDRGDEKLFF	TGTGCCAGCAGGCGGGACAGGGGAGACGAAAAACTGTTTTTT	14	NA	TRBV5-4	TRBJ1-4	TRBD1
CASSQEGGAGETQYF	TGCGCCAGCAGCCAAGAAGGGGGGGCCGGGGAGACCCAGTACTTC	15	once	TRBV4-1	TRBJ2-5	NA
CASSFLLNTEAFF	TGCGCCAGCAGCTTCCTATTGAACACTGAAGCTTTCTTT	13	NA	TRBV5-1	TRBJ1-1	NA
CASSVDVDRGLSRTEAFF	TGTGCCAGCAGCGTAGACGTGGACAGGGGTTTGTCTCGCACTGAAGCTTTCTTT	18	NA	TRBV9	TRBJ1-1	TRBD1
CASSLQVGGGYEQYF	TGTGCCAGCAGCCTCCAGGTGGGAGGGGGCTACGAGCAGTACTTC	15	NA	TRBV7-9	TRBJ2-7	NA
CASSVTGGIDEQFF	TGTGCCAGCAGCGTGACAGGGGGTATCGATGAGCAGTTCTTC	14	NA	TRBV9	TRBJ2-1	TRBD1
CASSLYRTGSSEAFF	TGTGCCAGCAGCCTATATCGGACAGGCTCCTCTGAAGCTTTCTTT	15	NA	TRBV14	TRBJ1-1	TRBD1
CASSLLWAEGNQPQHF	TGTGCCAGCAGCTTGCTCTGGGCGGAGGGCAATCAGCCCCAGCATTTT	16	NA	TRBV5-8	TRBJ1-5	NA
CASSVGDSYGYTF	TGTGCCAGCAGCGTTGGGGACAGCTATGGCTACACCTTC	13	NA	TRBV9	TRBJ1-2	TRBD1
CASSVRLGGRDEQYF	TGTGCCAGCAGCGTCCGCCTGGGAGGGAGAGACGAGCAGTACTTC	15	NA	TRBV7-2	TRBJ2-7	TRBD2
CASSRQGNYGYTF	TGTGCCAGCAGTCGACAGGGAAACTATGGCTACACCTTC	13	NA	TRBV6-5	TRBJ1-2	TRBD1
CASRETVNSPLHF	TGTGCCAGCAGAGAAACAGTTAATTCACCCCTCCACTTT	13	few	TRBV2	TRBJ1-6	NA
CASSTALGVYEQYF	TGTGCCAGTAGTACGGCGCTCGGGGTTTACGAGCAGTACTTC	14	NA	TRBV19	TRBJ2-7	NA
CASSLVWTGLSPLHF	TGCGCCAGCAGCTTGGTTTGGACAGGGCTTTCACCCCTCCACTTT	15	NA	TRBV5-1	TRBJ1-6	TRBD1
CASSSGAGINEQFF	TGTGCCAGCAGCTCGGGAGCCGGGATCAATGAGCAGTTCTTC	14	NA	TRBV5-6	TRBJ2-1	NA
CASRTLGTRETEAFF	TGTGCCAGCAGAACCCTCGGGACAAGGGAGACTGAAGCTTTCTTT	15	NA	TRBV6-5	TRBJ1-1	NA
CASSHTGTGYEQYF	TGCGCCAGCAGCCATACCGGGACAGGTTACGAGCAGTACTTC	14	once	TRBV4-1	TRBJ2-7	TRBD1
CSVAGWYNEQFF	TGCAGCGTAGCGGGGTGGTACAATGAGCAGTTCTTC	12	NA	TRBV29-1	TRBJ2-1	TRBD2
CASSQTGGPVDTQYF	TGTGCCAGCAGCCAAACGGGGGGGCCGGTAGATACGCAGTATTTT	15	NA	TRBV7-3	TRBJ2-3	TRBD2
CASSDRQRRSPLHF	TGTGCCAGCAGTGACCGACAGAGAAGATCACCCCTCCACTTT	14	NA	TRBV6-5	TRBJ1-6	NA
CASSGSDNAYNEQFF	TGCGCCAGCAGTGGAAGTGACAACGCCTACAATGAGCAGTTCTTC	15	NA	TRBV10-1	TRBJ2-1	NA
CASRTGTTTGELFF	TGTGCCAGCAGAACCGGGACAACCACCGGGGAGCTGTTTTTT	14	NA	TRBV2	TRBJ2-2	NA
CASSGGGRGNTEAFF	TGTGCCAGCAGCGGGGGGGGTCGGGGGAACACTGAAGCTTTCTTT	15	NA	TRBV9	TRBJ1-1	NA
CAWSVIGSDQPQHF	TGTGCCTGGAGTGTAATAGGGAGTGATCAGCCCCAGCATTTT	14	NA	TRBV30	TRBJ1-5	NA
CSVVATGQASNEQFF	TGCAGCGTTGTCGCGACGGGACAGGCAAGCAATGAGCAGTTCTTC	15	NA	TRBV29-1	TRBJ2-1	TRBD1
CASRRDRGSEVYGYTF	TGTGCCAGCCGCCGGGACAGGGGGTCGGAAGTTTATGGCTACACCTTC	16	NA	TRBV19	TRBJ1-2	TRBD1
CASRTGNSYNSPLHF	TGTGCCAGCAGGACAGGGAACTCCTATAATTCACCCCTCCACTTT	15	NA	TRBV28	TRBJ1-6	TRBD1
CASSLLAGHEQYF	TGTGCCAGCAGCTTACTAGCGGGGCACGAGCAGTACTTC	13	NA	TRBV7-3	TRBJ2-7	TRBD2
CASSVSGANVLTF	TGTGCCAGCTCAGTCTCTGGGGCCAACGTCCTGACTTTC	13	NA	TRBV19	TRBJ2-6	NA
CASSSSPRTGRADGYTF	TGTGCCAGCAGCTCCTCCCCGAGGACAGGCCGGGCGGATGGCTACACCTTC	17	few	TRBV7-8	TRBJ1-2	TRBD1
CASSYQVNYGYTF	TGTGCCAGCAGTTACCAGGTTAACTATGGCTACACCTTC	13	few	TRBV6-5	TRBJ1-2	NA
CASSESGGIYNEQFF	TGTGCCAGCAGCGAAAGCGGGGGCATTTACAATGAGCAGTTCTTC	15	NA	TRBV9	TRBJ2-1	TRBD2
CASSRSTGATGELFF	TGTGCCAGCAGCAGAAGCACAGGGGCCACCGGGGAGCTGTTTTTT	15	few	TRBV6-4	TRBJ2-2	TRBD1
CASSSTTGGETQYF	TGTGCCAGCAGCTCCACGACAGGGGGAGAGACCCAGTACTTC	14	NA	TRBV7-2	TRBJ2-5	TRBD1
CASSLATVSSNSPLHF	TGTGCCAGCAGCCTAGCGACTGTTTCCTCTAATTCACCCCTCCACTTT	16	NA	TRBV7-2	TRBJ1-6	NA
CATSPRRQVSNQPQHF	TGTGCCACCAGCCCCCGGAGGCAGGTTAGCAATCAGCCCCAGCATTTT	16	NA	TRBV15	TRBJ1-5	NA
CASSHGQNTMNTEAFF	TGTGCCAGCTCGCACGGACAGAACACCATGAACACTGAAGCTTTCTTT	16	NA	TRBV18	TRBJ1-1	NA
CASSPPGQGISGYTF	TGTGCCAGCTCACCGCCTGGACAGGGAATAAGTGGCTACACCTTC	15	NA	TRBV18	TRBJ1-2	TRBD1
CSAGPGNEQYF	TGCAGTGCTGGGCCGGGGAACGAGCAGTACTTC	11	NA	TRBV20-1	TRBJ2-7	NA
CASSERRDEQYF	TGTGCCAGCAGTGAGCGGCGAGACGAGCAGTACTTC	12	few	TRBV6-1	TRBJ2-7	NA
CASSSSRGRTETQYF	TGTGCCAGCAGCTCCTCGCGGGGGAGGACGGAGACCCAGTACTTC	15	few	TRBV7-9	TRBJ2-5	TRBD2
CASSSDQGWGTEAFF	TGTGCCAGCAGTTCCGATCAGGGTTGGGGCACTGAAGCTTTCTTT	15	medium-sized	TRBV6-5	TRBJ1-1	NA
CASSLLAVGLRDTQYF	TGTGCCAGCAGCTTACTAGCGGTGGGACTTAGAGATACGCAGTATTTT	16	few	TRBV11-2	TRBJ2-3	TRBD2
CASSVGGVAYNEQFF	TGTGCCAGCAGCGTAGGGGGAGTCGCCTACAATGAGCAGTTCTTC	15	NA	TRBV9	TRBJ2-1	NA
CASSLAQEGSPLHF	TGCGCCAGCAGCTTGGCACAGGAAGGTTCACCCCTCCACTTT	14	NA	TRBV5-1	TRBJ1-6	NA
CASSPRERYGYTF	TGTGCCAGCTCACCACGAGAGAGGTATGGCTACACCTTC	13	NA	TRBV18	TRBJ1-2	NA
CAWTPPGNQETQYF	TGTGCCTGGACACCCCCCGGGAACCAAGAGACCCAGTACTTC	14	NA	TRBV30	TRBJ2-5	NA
CASSLYRTAGYEQYF	TGTGCCAGCAGTTTATATCGCACTGCCGGCTACGAGCAGTACTTC	15	NA	TRBV27	TRBJ2-7	NA
CASSLPTQGTEVNTEAFF	TGTGCCAGCAGCTTACCAACTCAGGGGACGGAGGTGAACACTGAAGCTTTCTTT	18	NA	TRBV7-9	TRBJ1-1	NA
CASSQDRAGGQETQYF	TGCGCCAGCAGCCAAGATCGAGCGGGGGGGCAGGAGACCCAGTACTTC	16	NA	TRBV4-1	TRBJ2-5	TRBD2
CASGLGQVRYNEQFF	TGTGCTAGTGGCCTGGGACAGGTCCGTTACAATGAGCAGTTCTTC	15	NA	TRBV12-5	TRBJ2-1	TRBD1
CASSLGSGRGGNTIYF	TGTGCCAGCAGCTTAGGGTCCGGCAGGGGCGGAAACACCATATATTTT	16	NA	TRBV7-2	TRBJ1-3	NA
CASSVGVSSYEQYF	TGTGCCAGCAGCGTCGGAGTATCCTCCTACGAGCAGTACTTC	14	NA	TRBV9	TRBJ2-7	NA